This is a list of T cell receptor beta chains from one sample in a study of cytomegalovirus exposure and HLA in healthy donors. Profiling relied on immunoSEQ multiplex PCR, and the TCRdb table lists in-frame clones only, not all of them. The sample consists of some 170,000 clones, 75% to 85% of them appearing once. The source material was PBMCs. These receptors were obtained from a woman aged 18-29 years in good health and CMV-seropositive. Both conserved end residues are part of each CDR3. A D gene is named only where the DNA matches it firmly. Size is omitted from some rows. Given values are once, few, many or a class for expanded clones.

J,size,V,D,DNA,CDR3
TRBJ2-1,.,TRBV29-1,.,TGCAGCGTTGAAGAAATTGCGGGGGCCGATGAGCAGTTCTTC,CSVEEIAGADEQFF
TRBJ2-5,.,TRBV14,.,TGTGCCAGCAGCCAAGATCCGGGGGAGACCCAGTACTTC,CASSQDPGETQYF
TRBJ1-1,.,TRBV7-6,TRBD1,TGTGCCAGCAGCCTCCAGCCGGGACAGGGGACCACTGAAGCTTTCTTT,CASSLQPGQGTTEAFF
TRBJ1-2,few,TRBV13,TRBD1,TGTGCCAGCAGCAGGACAGGGGGCTATGGCTACACCTTC,CASSRTGGYGYTF
TRBJ1-2,.,TRBV19,.,TGTGCCAGTAGTACGCGACAGACCCACTATGGCTACACCTTC,CASSTRQTHYGYTF
TRBJ1-1,.,TRBV13,TRBD1,TGTGCCAGTACACAGGGGGCGGTGAACACTGAAGCTTTCTTT,CASTQGAVNTEAFF
TRBJ1-1,.,TRBV19,TRBD1,TGTGCCAGCAAAGAGACAGGGACGAGCTCCGCTGAAGCTTTCTTT,CASKETGTSSAEAFF
TRBJ1-6,.,TRBV7-9,.,TGTGCCAGCAGCGCAGGGAATAATTCACCCCTCCACTTT,CASSAGNNSPLHF
TRBJ1-1,few,TRBV12-5,TRBD1,TGTGCTAGTGGTTTGGTTGACAGGGGGAGGGAGGGGATCAACACTGAAGCTTTCTTT,CASGLVDRGREGINTEAFF
TRBJ1-1,.,TRBV18,.,TGTGCCAGCTCACACGGTAGGGGAGGGGAGCTTGAAGCTTTCTTT,CASSHGRGGELEAFF
TRBJ1-1,.,TRBV27,.,TGTGCCAGCAGTTCCCCATCTAGCATGAACACTGAAGCTTTCTTT,CASSSPSSMNTEAFF
TRBJ2-1,.,TRBV28,.,TGTGCCAGCACTAATCTCATCGAGGTCTACAATGAGCAGTTCTTC,CASTNLIEVYNEQFF
TRBJ2-5,once,TRBV5-1,.,TGCGCCAGCAGCTTCCAAAAACAAGAGACCCAGTACTTC,CASSFQKQETQYF
TRBJ2-1,.,TRBV7-2,TRBD2,TGTGCCAGCAGCCCATTAGCGGGGGGGCTTTACAATGAGCAGTTCTTC,CASSPLAGGLYNEQFF
TRBJ2-7,.,TRBV13,TRBD1,TGTGCCAGCAGTAAAACAGCTTACAGGGGATCGGACGAGCAGTACTTC,CASSKTAYRGSDEQYF
TRBJ2-2,.,TRBV4-3,.,TGCGCCAGCAGCCAAGGTCCCAGAGGGATTGCCGGGGAGCTGTTTTTT,CASSQGPRGIAGELFF
TRBJ2-7,.,TRBV6-1,.,TGTGCCAGCAGTAGGTATCAGGGGATCGCCGAGCAGTACTTC,CASSRYQGIAEQYF
TRBJ1-2,.,TRBV18,TRBD1,TGTGCCAGCGCACAGGGGGAATATGGCTACACCTTC,CASAQGEYGYTF
TRBJ2-3,.,TRBV2,.,TGTGCCAGCCACTCCAAGGCTTCGACGGGGACAGATACGCAGTATTTT,CASHSKASTGTDTQYF
TRBJ2-2,.,TRBV7-9,.,TGTGCCAGCAGCTCACTCGGACAGCTGACCGGGGAGCTGTTTTTT,CASSSLGQLTGELFF
TRBJ1-1,.,TRBV21-1,.,TGTGCCAGCAGGACGGACAGCTTGAACACTGAAGCTTTCTTT,CASRTDSLNTEAFF
TRBJ2-1,few,TRBV7-9,.,TGTGCCAGCAGCTTAGCGGGGGGCTACAATGAGCAGTTCTTC,CASSLAGGYNEQFF
TRBJ2-2,.,TRBV27,TRBD1,TGTGCCAGCAGTGCGGACAGGTATTTGAGCACCGGGGAGCTGTTTTTT,CASSADRYLSTGELFF
TRBJ1-3,.,TRBV15,.,TGTGCCACCAGCAGAGTGACAGGAGGCACCATATATTTT,CATSRVTGGTIYF
TRBJ1-2,.,TRBV15,.,TGTGCCACCAGCAGAGCCAGGGGCTATGGCTACACCTTC,CATSRARGYGYTF
TRBJ2-3,.,TRBV30,TRBD2,TGTGCCTGGAGCTACGGGACTAGCGATACAGATACGCAGTATTTT,CAWSYGTSDTDTQYF
TRBJ2-3,.,TRBV5-1,TRBD2,TGCGCCAGCAGCGCCCGTAGCGGGGACCCTAGCACAGATACGCAGTATTTT,CASSARSGDPSTDTQYF
TRBJ1-4,.,TRBV19,.,TGTGCCAGTAGCTTACAAGTTTCTAATGAAAAACTGTTTTTT,CASSLQVSNEKLFF
TRBJ2-7,.,TRBV11-2,.,TGTGCCAGCAGGGCAGGCCAGCAGGGGTTAGGGGTCGAGCAGTACTTC,CASRAGQQGLGVEQYF
TRBJ2-3,.,TRBV7-2,.,TGTGCTCGCCGTCGGAAGGGGGTTCTTAGCACAGATACGCAGTATTTT,CARRRKGVLSTDTQYF
TRBJ1-6,.,TRBV27,.,TGTGCCAGCGCCTTGAGTGAGGCTGCTTATAATTCACCCCTCCACTTT,CASALSEAAYNSPLHF
TRBJ2-3,.,TRBV7-8,.,TGTGCCAGCAGCTTATCCAGGGTGACAGATACGCAGTATTTT,CASSLSRVTDTQYF
TRBJ1-4,.,TRBV7-2,.,TGTGCCAGCAGCTTAGTAACAGGGCCTAATGAAAAACTGTTTTTT,CASSLVTGPNEKLFF
TRBJ1-1,.,TRBV11-2,.,TGTGCCAGCAGCTCGATTCGTGGGCGTATGTGGACTGAAGCTTTCTTT,CASSSIRGRMWTEAFF
TRBJ2-3,.,TRBV6-1,TRBD2,TGTGCCAGCAGTGGCCTAGCGGGGGGCCTTACTTCCGATACGCAGTATTTT,CASSGLAGGLTSDTQYF
TRBJ2-4,.,TRBV5-6,.,TGTGCCAGCATGAGGGGGTCTGTGTTGAACATTCAGTACTTC,CASMRGSVLNIQYF
TRBJ2-7,.,TRBV2,.,TGTGCCAGCAGTCCCCCCCGCTACGAGCAGTACTTC,CASSPPRYEQYF
TRBJ2-1,.,TRBV18,.,TGTGCCAGCTCACTAATTAGCGGTTACAATGAGCAGTTCTTC,CASSLISGYNEQFF
TRBJ1-2,.,TRBV30,.,TGTGCCTGGAGTGTACGGACACCTTCATACACCTTC,CAWSVRTPSYTF
TRBJ2-2,.,TRBV6-5,TRBD1,TGTGCCAGCAGAACGGGACAGAAGGTCTCTGGGGAGCTGTTTTTT,CASRTGQKVSGELFF
TRBJ2-7,.,TRBV11-2,TRBD1,TGTGCCAGCAGCCTGGGACAGGAATACGAGCAGTACTTC,CASSLGQEYEQYF
TRBJ2-5,.,TRBV10-3,TRBD1,TGTGCCATCAGCCGGACAGGGGGCCAAGAGACCCAGTACTTC,CAISRTGGQETQYF